These 32 T cell receptor beta chains share one sample of origin, sequenced in a study of cytomegalovirus exposure and HLA in healthy donors. 60 Vbeta and 13 Jbeta primers were used in PCR. Sequenced by immunoSEQ multiplex PCR; TCRdb stores in-frame clones only, minus some. The table has 70,000 to 85,000 clones, about 64% seen once. Sequencing input: PBMCs. All receptors derive from a young man in good health and CMV-seropositive.

The V and J genes are TRBV6-5 and TRBJ2-3, with TRBD2 as a possible D gene (6 bases). CDR3 length: 13 amino acids. V was shortened by 6 bases and J by 5 bases, with 12 bases between the two germline ends. Germline V gene data show CDR1 as MNHEY and CDR2 as SVGAGI. The CDR3 loop is CASRDGGLDTQYF. CDR3 nucleotides: TGTGCCAGCAGGGATGGGGGACTAGATACGCAGTATTTT.

The chain has TRBV2 and TRBJ2-5; 14 bases match TRBD2. There are 15 residues in the CDR3. In germline, CDR1 is SNHLY, CDR2 FYNNEI. Losses at the gene ends were 1 base for V and 11 bases for J; bases not matched to a gene: 6. CDR3 sequence (DNA): TGTGCCAGCAGTGAAGGTGGACTAGCGGGAGGCAGGCAGTACTTC. Its protein product is CASSEGGLAGGRQYF. Drawing the rest from reference TRBV2 and TRBJ2-5, the complete variable domain is EPEVTQTPSHQVTQMGQEVILRCVPISNHLYFYWYRQILGQKVEFLVSFYNNEISEKSEIFDDQFSVERPDGSNFTLKIRSTKLEDSAMYFCASSEGGLAGGRQYFGPGTRLLVL.

V and J are TRBV5-1 and TRBJ2-7, with D possibly TRBD1 on 5 matching bases. V was pared by 3 bases and J by 7 bases, with 17 bases between. The germline V gene encodes CDR1 SGHRS and CDR2 YFSETQ. The CDR3 is 14 residues long. The CDR3 protein is CASSSFSQGMEQYF. The CDR3 bases are TGCGCCAGCAGCTCGTTTTCGCAGGGAATGGAGCAGTACTTC.

This rearrangement joins TRBV5-6 to TRBJ1-5; TRBD1 matches at 9 bases. CDR3 length: 16 amino acids. Germline CDR1 and CDR2: SGHDT and YYEEEE. Trimming removed 4 bases from V and 0 bases from J; junction bases left unmatched: 5. The CDR3 sequence: CASSGDRGSSNQPQHF. The DNA for the CDR3 is TGTGCCAGCAGCGGCGACAGGGGGTCTAGCAATCAGCCCCAGCATTTT.

This rearrangement joins TRBV9 to TRBJ2-3; 13 bases map to TRBD2. Unmatched junction bases numbered 6, after V lost 1 base and J lost 4 bases. CDR3 length: 17 residues. Germline CDR1 is SGDLS and CDR2 is YYNGEE. The CDR3 here is CASSVLGLAGVADTQYF. CDR3 nucleotide sequence: TGTGCCAGCAGCGTACTAGGACTAGCGGGAGTCGCAGATACGCAGTATTTT.

The table lists this clone with a few counts. The rearrangement joins TRBV10-3 to TRBJ2-7, with D possibly TRBD1 on 6 matching bases. V shed 6 bases and J shed 6 bases, with 15 bases lying between them. The CDR3 spans 13 residues. In germline, CDR1 is ENHRY, CDR2 SYGVKD. Here the CDR3 reads CAIRDSSWGEQYF. Here the CDR3 DNA reads TGTGCCATCAGGGACAGCTCTTGGGGCGAGCAGTACTTC.

Only a few counts were recorded for this clone. The chain has TRBV2 and TRBJ2-5; 15 bases map to TRBD2. Unmatched junction bases numbered 5, after V lost 4 bases and J lost 5 bases. The CDR3 loop spans 16 amino acids. Germline V gives CDR1 SNHLY, CDR2 FYNNEI. The CDR3 is CASSAQGLAGGETQYF. DNA for the CDR3: TGTGCCAGCAGTGCCCAAGGACTAGCGGGAGGGGAGACCCAGTACTTC.

V and J are TRBV9 and TRBJ1-2; no clear D gene. The CDR3 totals 14 residues. V gave up 4 bases and J gave up 7 bases, with 17 bases separating them. The V gene's germline CDR1 is SGDLS and CDR2 YYNGEE. This chain's CDR3 is CASSPDPGEGGYTF. The CDR3 DNA sequence: TGTGCCAGCAGCCCCGACCCCGGGGAGGGTGGCTACACCTTC.

V is TRBV7-3 and J is TRBJ2-3; 13 bases are shared with TRBD2. The CDR3 runs to 16 residues. CDR1 and CDR2 (germline): SGHTA, FQGTGA. After removal of 3 bases from V and 3 bases from J, the junction contained 3 bases not matched to a gene. Here the CDR3 reads CASSFGTSGATDTQYF. As DNA, the CDR3 is TGTGCCAGCAGCTTCGGGACTAGCGGGGCTACAGATACGCAGTATTTT.

This clone was counted a few times. This chain connects TRBV7-9 to TRBJ2-7, with 9 bases aligning to TRBD2. The germline V gene has CDR1 SEHNR and CDR2 FQNEAQ (reference sequence). This CDR3 region has 15 residues. V lost 5 bases to trimming and J lost 2 bases; unmatched junction nucleotides: 7. The CDR3, as DNA: TGTGCCAGCAGCCCGCGACTAGCGGCCCCCTACGAGCAGTACTTC. Its translation is CASSPRLAAPYEQYF.

The CDR3 sequence is CASSLDGGQNEQFF. Written as DNA, the CDR3 is TGTGCCAGCAGCTTAGATGGGGGCCAAAATGAGCAGTTCTTC. This chain uses TRBV13 with TRBJ2-1; tentative D call: TRBD1 (6 bases). The germline V gene has CDR1 PRHDT and CDR2 FYEKMQ (reference sequence). V lost 1 base and J 7 bases, leaving 11 bases between the germline ends. The CDR3 is 14 residues long. Supplemented by reference TRBV13 and TRBJ2-1, the full variable domain reads AAGVIQSPRHLIKEKRETATLKCYPIPRHDTVYWYQQGPGQDPQFLISFYEKMQSDKGSIPDRFSAQQFSDYHSELNMSSLELGDSALYFCASSLDGGQNEQFFGPGTRLTVL.

This clone was observed a few times. The V gene is TRBV6-1, the J gene TRBJ2-3; D is possibly TRBD1 (6 bases). The CDR3 loop spans 13 amino acids. V shed 6 bases and J shed 4 bases, with 11 bases lying between them. CDR1 MNHNS and CDR2 SASEGT come from the germline V gene. CDR3 loop: CASRRGSADTQYF. CDR3 DNA: TGTGCCAGCAGGAGGGGGTCGGCAGATACGCAGTATTTT.

This clone was counted only a few times. The chain has TRBV6-1 and TRBJ2-1, with TRBD1 as a possible D gene (6 bases). This CDR3 region has 13 residues. Germline CDR1 is MNHNS and CDR2 is SASEGT. V dropped 10 bases and J dropped 2 bases, with 12 bases sitting between them. DNA of the CDR3: TGTGCCACCGAATGGACAGCCTACAATGAGCAGTTCTTC. Residues: CATEWTAYNEQFF.

V and J are TRBV14 and TRBJ1-2, with D hard to call. The V gene lost 4 bases and the J gene lost 5 bases, with 11 bases spanning the gap. CDR3 size: 13 residues. The germline V gene encodes CDR1 SGHDN and CDR2 FVKESK. The CDR3 loop reads CASSPGVSYGYTF. The CDR3, as DNA: TGTGCCAGCAGCCCCGGTGTGTCATATGGCTACACCTTC.

The chain is built from TRBV4-2 and TRBJ2-5; perhaps TRBD2 as D (6 bases). Germline V lookup: CDR1 LGHNA, CDR2 YNFKEQ. The CDR3 extends over 16 amino acids. With 6 bases removed from V and 5 bases from J, the gap between germline ends came to 22 bases. Here the CDR3 reads CASRRADSGEVETQYF. The CDR3 coding sequence is TGTGCCAGCAGACGCGCTGACTCGGGAGAGGTTGAGACCCAGTACTTC.

This chain joins TRBV7-2 and TRBJ1-2; 8 positions agree with TRBD1. CDR3 length: 16 residues. In germline, CDR1 is SGHTA, CDR2 FQGNSA. V lost 1 base to trimming and J lost 6 bases; unmatched junction nucleotides: 10. CDR3 sequence: CASSLVFDRGLNGYTF. In DNA form, the CDR3 reads TGTGCCAGCAGCTTAGTCTTCGACAGGGGACTCAATGGCTACACCTTC.

The chain couples TRBV6-6 to TRBJ2-7; 9 bases are shared with TRBD2. V trimming: 5 bases; J trimming: 2 bases; junction bases outside the gene matches: 7. Germline loops: CDR1 MNHNY, CDR2 SVGAGI (reference sequence). The CDR3 totals 15 residues. CDR3 DNA: TGTGCCAGCAGTGCGGGGGGGCGGGAAGCCTACGAGCAGTACTTC. Translated: CASSAGGREAYEQYF.

The chain has TRBV5-1 and TRBJ2-7; D is perhaps TRBD1 (6 bases). Germline values: CDR1 SGHRS, CDR2 YFSETQ. The CDR3 is 14 residues long. Trimming removed 0 bases from V and 3 bases from J, with 10 bases in between. The CDR3 nucleotides are TGCGCCAGCAGCTTGGACAGGGCGAACTACGAGCAGTACTTC. Residues: CASSLDRANYEQYF. Together with reference TRBV5-1 and TRBJ2-7, the CDR3 gives the full variable domain: KAGVTQTPRYLIKTRGQQVTLSCSPISGHRSVSWYQQTPGQGLQFLFEYFSETQRNKGNFPGRFSGRQFSNSRSEMNVSTLELGDSALYLCASSLDRANYEQYFGPGTRLTVT.

This clone has more than one count but fewer than ten. The rearrangement uses TRBV6-1 and TRBJ1-1; 7 bases are shared with TRBD1. With 7 bases clipped from V and 4 bases from J, the junction kept 9 bases outside the gene matches. Germline V CDR1 and CDR2: MNHNS, SASEGT. The length of the CDR3 is 14 residues. CDR3 region: CASNQQGLLTEAFF. For the CDR3, the DNA is TGTGCCAGCAACCAACAGGGGCTCCTCACTGAAGCTTTCTTT.

The V gene is TRBV9, the J gene TRBJ1-4; 7 bases fit TRBD1. The germline V gene has CDR1 SGDLS and CDR2 YYNGEE. The CDR3 loop spans 19 amino acids. V was pared by 0 bases and J by 7 bases, with 18 bases of the junction left unmatched. CDR3 coding DNA: TGTGCCAGCAGCGTAGCTGGAGGAGCAGGGGGGAGTAAGAGTGAAAAACTGTTTTTT. Protein product: CASSVAGGAGGSKSEKLFF.

This clone came up a few times. The chain uses TRBV4-1 and TRBJ1-2, with a tentative D call TRBD1 (5 bases). In germline, CDR1 is MGHRA, CDR2 YSYEKL. The CDR3 totals 14 residues. V was cut by 0 bases and J by 2 bases, with 7 bases left in between. DNA of the CDR3: TGCGCCAGCAGCCAAGATCCAGGGAACTATGGCTACACCTTC. It codes for CASSQDPGNYGYTF.

The chain recombines TRBV7-9 with TRBJ2-7, with D tentatively TRBD2 (6 bases). CDR3 length: 14 amino acids. Germline CDR1 and CDR2: SEHNR and FQNEAQ (reference sequence). The V end lost 2 bases, the J end lost 5 bases, and 13 bases lay between the germline ends. For the CDR3, the DNA is TGTGCCAGCAGCTTAACGGGGGTTCCCCACGAGCAGTACTTC. Protein product: CASSLTGVPHEQYF.

The gene calls are TRBV5-1 and TRBJ2-1; 10 positions agree with TRBD2. The CDR3 is 19 amino acids. From germline, CDR1 is SGHRS and CDR2 YFSETQ. Losses at the gene ends were 3 bases for V and 6 bases for J; bases not matched to a gene: 18. The CDR3 spells CASSSRPGGRLAGANEQFF. The CDR3 bases are TGCGCCAGCAGCTCCCGTCCCGGGGGGCGGCTAGCGGGAGCCAATGAGCAGTTCTTC.

The chain combines TRBV29-1 with TRBJ1-2, with 9 nucleotides matching TRBD1. CDR3 length: 14 amino acids. In germline, CDR1 is SQVTM, CDR2 ANQGSEA. The ends lost 4 bases at V and 8 bases at J; junction bases unmatched: 11. DNA for the CDR3: TGCAGCGTTGTAGCTCCGGGACAGGGTATCGGCTACACCTTC. As protein: CSVVAPGQGIGYTF.

The chain links TRBV4-2 to TRBJ2-2; 7 bases match TRBD2. The CDR3 is 14 residues long. CDR1 and CDR2 from the germline V gene are LGHNA and YNFKEQ. The ends lost 4 bases at V and 7 bases at J; junction bases unmatched: 6. The CDR3 DNA follows: TGTGCCAGCAGCCCCTGGGGGGGACGCGGGGAGCTGTTTTTT. Amino acids: CASSPWGGRGELFF.

This clone has more than one count but fewer than ten. The rearrangement uses TRBV27 and TRBJ2-7; a weak D match, TRBD1 (5 bases). From germline, CDR1 is MNHEY and CDR2 SMNVEV (reference sequence). Trimming left V 5 bases short and J 2 bases short, with 10 bases between. This CDR3 comprises 13 residues. In DNA form, the CDR3 reads TGTGCCAGCAGTCGACAGAGAACCTACGAGCAGTACTTC. This encodes CASSRQRTYEQYF.

The chain joins TRBV21-1 to TRBJ1-2; TRBD1 is taken as the D call from the table, unchecked against the DNA. TRBV21-1 is classified as a pseudogene. CDR3 size: 13 residues. The CDR3 region has the DNA TGTGCCAGCAGCAAAGGCAGGGGGCGTGGCTACACCTTC. This sequence encodes CASSKGRGRGYTF.

This chain uses TRBV29-1 with TRBJ2-1; 7 bases fit TRBD2. J gave up 7 bases and V 4 bases, and 4 bases lay outside the gene matches. CDR1 and CDR2 (germline): SQVTM, ANQGSEA. The CDR3 is 12 residues long. CDR3 loop: CSVVTSVNEQFF. CDR3 nucleotide sequence: TGCAGCGTTGTTACTAGCGTAAATGAGCAGTTCTTC.

The V gene is TRBV5-1, the J gene TRBJ2-1; 9 bases are a match to TRBD2. The V gene's germline CDR1 is SGHRS and CDR2 YFSETQ. V lost 4 bases, J lost 9 bases, and 20 bases stayed unmatched. CDR3 length equals 18 residues. The CDR3 DNA sequence: TGCGCCAGCAGCCCCGAGAGGTCGGGACTAGCCGTGTCGAGTGAGCAGTTCTTC. It encodes CASSPERSGLAVSSEQFF.

The chain uses TRBV7-9 and TRBJ2-3; D is uncertain. V gave up 6 bases and J gave up 1 base, with 11 bases separating them. The CDR3 runs 14 residues. Germline values: CDR1 SEHNR, CDR2 FQNEAQ (reference sequence). The CDR3 DNA reads TGTGCCAGCAGTCAAAGTACGGGCACAGATACGCAGTATTTT. As protein: CASSQSTGTDTQYF.

The J gene is TRBJ2-6, the V gene TRBV2; D call uncertain. V was cut by 3 bases and J by 2 bases, with 23 bases left in between. From germline, CDR1 is SNHLY and CDR2 FYNNEI. CDR3 length equals 20 residues. The CDR3 reads CASSEFRPLTTSTGANVLTF. The CDR3 nucleotides are TGTGCCAGCAGTGAGTTTCGACCGTTAACTACCTCTACTGGGGCCAACGTCCTGACTTTC. The entire variable domain, with the rest obtained from reference TRBV2 and TRBJ2-6, is as follows: EPEVTQTPSHQVTQMGQEVILRCVPISNHLYFYWYRQILGQKVEFLVSFYNNEISEKSEIFDDQFSVERPDGSNFTLKIRSTKLEDSAMYFCASSEFRPLTTSTGANVLTFGAGSRLTVL.

This clone was detected a few times. The chain recombines TRBV14 with TRBJ2-3, with TRBD2 as a possible D gene (7 bases). The CDR3 runs 16 residues. V was pared by 3 bases and J by 4 bases, with 17 bases between. The germline CDR1 and CDR2 sequences are SGHDN and FVKESK. This CDR3 reads CASSQVWGGGSDTQYF. For the CDR3, the DNA is TGTGCCAGCAGCCAGGTTTGGGGGGGCGGCTCAGATACGCAGTATTTT.